This T cell receptor beta chain was identified in a study of blood T cells in healthy people across ages (dated by TCRdb to the mid-2010s). Background on the whole study: In model experiments, template switching captured about one uniquely barcoded TCR beta cDNA molecule for every two T cells. Using deep sequencing normalized with unique cDNA molecular identifiers, the study measured how TCR beta repertoire diversity changes with age. The donors were split into four age groups: young (average about 15 years), middle-aged (about 40), aged (over 55) and long-lived (82). Donors of different ages were randomly distributed across sequencing lanes to avoid experimental bias. Using the same blood draw, the study looked at two additional independent replicas of 1 million unique cDNA reads for two donors, one aged 18 to 29 and the other aged 80 or older.

The library came from 5' RACE. Sequencing was carried out with an Illumina HiSeq 2500. A second PCR of about 7 to 12 cycles was performed with a sample-barcoded 5' primer and a J-beta primer mix. Each TCR beta cDNA molecule received a unique molecular identifier from a template-switch 5' adaptor carrying 12 random nucleotides. At least 2.5 million CDR3-containing paired-end reads were obtained from each sample. The Mint cDNA synthesis kit, primed by a TRBC-specific oligonucleotide, was used to synthesize first-strand cDNA from all RNA. Following uracil-DNA glycosylase treatment, all cDNA underwent a first 18-cycle PCR with the universal primers M1SS and BC2_uni_R. The authors' pipeline ran thus. Each sample was normalized by randomly selecting 1 million high-quality reads, each carrying a distinct molecular identifier. Instead of being binned into consensus sequences, reads with shared molecular identifiers were discarded. MiTCR, set to a Q25 quality threshold and the strictest error-elimination algorithm, was used for CDR3 identification, clonotype clustering and error correction. A nonparametric unseen species model using Euler transformation provided a lower-bound estimate of total TCR beta diversity. Starting from the raw public reads, TCRdb applied fastp trimming at Q25, assembled clones with MiXCR and retained in-frame beta chains. Rows are unified per CDR3 protein, each entry keeping the most common DNA and genes. TCRdb, not the original authors, processed these V and J calls. The sample data list 540,000 or so distinct CDR3 sequences, and about 25% of these were observed just once. The biggest ten clones account for about 18% of the sample.

This clonotype has more than one count but fewer than ten. It lacks a known antigen. Nothing much larger sits one base from this clone, and base qualities are not available. Summary of the overall study and its limitations: Observed TCR beta diversity correlated strongly with the percentage of naive T cells measured by flow cytometry. Total diversity estimates from one million sequenced T cells were considered lower bounds and underestimates. Conclusive comparison of naive and antigen-experienced compartments was prevented by the profiling of bulk unsorted PBMCs. Compared with the aged group, more naive CD4+ T cells, fewer expanded clones and increased TCR diversity were shown by the long-lived group, suggesting age selection. Observed TCR beta diversity per million T cells fell roughly linearly with age, and a significant reduction was already apparent by age around 40. Because the CMV infection status of the donors was unknown, age-related changes in expanded clonotypes may potentially have been confounded.

Donors were a few dozen systemically healthy Caucasian individuals from Russia aged roughly 6 to 100 years. Approximately 10 milliliters of peripheral blood were collected from each donor into EDTA-treated Vacutainer tubes. PBMCs were isolated by Ficoll-Paque density-gradient centrifugation, with at least 6 million obtained per sample. Trizol reagent was used to extract total RNA from the PBMCs, yielding at least 6 micrograms per sample. Naive CD45RAhigh/CD27high T cell percentages were measured by flow cytometry on a PBMC aliquot from every donor. From the cysteine up to the phenylalanine, the CDR3 has a length of 14 residues. Just CDR3 DNA is preserved here, 42 bases in frame from base 1. Ends trimmed: V by 6 bases, J by 4 bases; bases unmatched to a gene: 8. Taken from the germline V gene (reference sequence), the CDR1 and CDR2 loops are LNHNV and YYDKDF.

The sequenced sample was blood. The V gene is TRBV15 and the J gene is TRBJ1-1, and 7 bases in between align with TRBD1. The receptor's source is a woman aged 70-85 years in good health. The nucleotides read TGTGCCACCAGTGACGCGACAGGGTCCACTGAAGCTTTCTTT. This codes for CATSDATGSTEAFF.